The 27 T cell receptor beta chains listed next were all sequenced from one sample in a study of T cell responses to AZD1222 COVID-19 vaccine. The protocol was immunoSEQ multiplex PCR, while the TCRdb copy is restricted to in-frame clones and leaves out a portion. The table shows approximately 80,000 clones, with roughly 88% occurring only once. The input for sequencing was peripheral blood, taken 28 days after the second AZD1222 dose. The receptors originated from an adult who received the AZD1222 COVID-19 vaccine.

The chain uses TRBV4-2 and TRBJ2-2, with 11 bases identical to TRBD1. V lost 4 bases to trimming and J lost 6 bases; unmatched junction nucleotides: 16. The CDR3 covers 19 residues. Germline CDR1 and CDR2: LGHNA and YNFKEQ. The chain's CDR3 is CASSPRLTGQGAKAGELFF. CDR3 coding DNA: TGTGCCAGCAGCCCCCGACTAACTGGACAGGGGGCTAAGGCCGGGGAGCTGTTTTTT.

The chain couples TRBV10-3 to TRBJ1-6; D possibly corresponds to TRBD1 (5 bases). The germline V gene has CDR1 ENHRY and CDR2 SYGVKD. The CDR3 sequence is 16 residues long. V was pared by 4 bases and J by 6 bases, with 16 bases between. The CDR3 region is CAISGGLGRSNSPLHF. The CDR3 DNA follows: TGTGCCATCAGTGGGGGCCTGGGACGGTCTAATTCACCCCTCCACTTT.

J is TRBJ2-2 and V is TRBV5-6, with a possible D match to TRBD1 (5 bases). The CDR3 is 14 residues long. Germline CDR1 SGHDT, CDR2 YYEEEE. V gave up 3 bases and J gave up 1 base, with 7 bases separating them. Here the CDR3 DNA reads TGTGCCAGCAGCTCACAGGAGAACACCGGGGAGCTGTTTTTT. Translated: CASSSQENTGELFF. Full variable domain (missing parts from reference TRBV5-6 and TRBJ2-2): DAGVTQSPTHLIKTRGQQVTLRCSPKSGHDTVSWYQQALGQGPQFIFQYYEEEERQRGNFPDRFSGHQFPNYSSELNVNALLLGDSALYLCASSSQENTGELFFGEGSRLTVL.

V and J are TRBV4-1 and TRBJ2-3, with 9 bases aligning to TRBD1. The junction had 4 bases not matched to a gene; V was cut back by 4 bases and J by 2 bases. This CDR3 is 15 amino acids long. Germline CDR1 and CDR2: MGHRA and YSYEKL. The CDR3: CASSPTGGTTDTQYF. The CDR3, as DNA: TGCGCCAGCAGCCCGACAGGGGGGACCACAGATACGCAGTATTTT.

CDR3 DNA: TGTGCCAGCAATGTCGGGGGAAACACCATATATTTT. This codes for CASNVGGNTIYF. V is TRBV12-3 or TRBV12-4 and J is TRBJ1-3, with D uncertain. This CDR3 region has 12 residues. The V and J ends lost 7 bases and 4 bases respectively, with 8 bases between them.

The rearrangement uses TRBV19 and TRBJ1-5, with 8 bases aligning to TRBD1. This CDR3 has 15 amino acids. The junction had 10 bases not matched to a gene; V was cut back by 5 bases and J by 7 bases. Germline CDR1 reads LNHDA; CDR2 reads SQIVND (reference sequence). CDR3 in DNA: TGTGCCAGTAGTGACCGGACAGGGATTAACCAGCCCCAGCATTTT. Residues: CASSDRTGINQPQHF.

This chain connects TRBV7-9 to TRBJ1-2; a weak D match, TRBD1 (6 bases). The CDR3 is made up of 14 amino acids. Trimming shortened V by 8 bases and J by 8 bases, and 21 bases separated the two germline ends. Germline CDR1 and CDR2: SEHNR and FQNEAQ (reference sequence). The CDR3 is CASGPTGGGEGYTF. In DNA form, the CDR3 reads TGTGCCAGCGGCCCCACCGGCGGGGGCGAGGGCTACACCTTC.

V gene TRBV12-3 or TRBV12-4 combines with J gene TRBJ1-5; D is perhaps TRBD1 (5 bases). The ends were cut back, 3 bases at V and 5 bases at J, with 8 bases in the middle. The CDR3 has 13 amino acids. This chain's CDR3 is CASSFVGDQPQHF. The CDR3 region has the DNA TGTGCCAGCAGTTTTGTAGGGGATCAGCCCCAGCATTTT.

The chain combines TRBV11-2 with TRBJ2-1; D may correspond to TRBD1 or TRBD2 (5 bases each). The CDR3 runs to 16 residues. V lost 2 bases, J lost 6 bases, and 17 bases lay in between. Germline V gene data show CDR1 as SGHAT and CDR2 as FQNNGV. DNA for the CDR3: TGTGCCAGCAGCTTAAGGGGCTCCTCTACTAGCAATGAGCAGTTCTTC. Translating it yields CASSLRGSSTSNEQFF.

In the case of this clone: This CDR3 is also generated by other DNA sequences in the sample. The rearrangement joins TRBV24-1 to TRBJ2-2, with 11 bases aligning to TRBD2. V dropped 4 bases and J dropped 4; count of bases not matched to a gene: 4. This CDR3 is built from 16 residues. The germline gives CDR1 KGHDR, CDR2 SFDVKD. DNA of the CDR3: TGTGCCACCAGTGACCCCGGGACTAGCGGCACCGGGGAGCTGTTTTTT. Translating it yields CATSDPGTSGTGELFF.

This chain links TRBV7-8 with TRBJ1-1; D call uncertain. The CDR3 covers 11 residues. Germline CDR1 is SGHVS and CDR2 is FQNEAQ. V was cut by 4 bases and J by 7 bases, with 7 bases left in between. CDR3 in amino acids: CASSWGIEAFF. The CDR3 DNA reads TGTGCCAGCAGCTGGGGTATTGAAGCTTTCTTT. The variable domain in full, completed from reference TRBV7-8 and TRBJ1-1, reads GAGVSQSPRYKVAKRGQDVALRCDPISGHVSLFWYQQALGQGPEFLTYFQNEAQLDKSGLPSDRFFAERPEGSVSTLKIQRTQQEDSAVYLCASSWGIEAFFGQGTRLTVV.

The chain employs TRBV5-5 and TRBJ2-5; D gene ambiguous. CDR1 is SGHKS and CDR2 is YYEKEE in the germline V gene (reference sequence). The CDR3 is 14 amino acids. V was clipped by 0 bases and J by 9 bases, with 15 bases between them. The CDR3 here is CASSLGSETRAQYF. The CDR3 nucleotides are TGTGCCAGCAGCTTGGGGTCGGAAACTCGGGCCCAGTACTTC.

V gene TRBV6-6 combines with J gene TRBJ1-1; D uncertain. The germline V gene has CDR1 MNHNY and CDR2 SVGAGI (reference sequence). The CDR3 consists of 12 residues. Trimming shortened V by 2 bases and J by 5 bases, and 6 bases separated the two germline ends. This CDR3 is CASSYGDTEAFF. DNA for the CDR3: TGTGCCAGCAGTTACGGGGATACTGAAGCTTTCTTT.

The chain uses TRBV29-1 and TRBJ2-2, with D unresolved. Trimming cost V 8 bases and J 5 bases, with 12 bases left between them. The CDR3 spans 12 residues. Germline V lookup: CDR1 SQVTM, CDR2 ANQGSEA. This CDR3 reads CSSLIDTGELFF. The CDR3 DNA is TGCAGCTCTCTCATCGATACCGGGGAGCTGTTTTTT.

CDR3 residues: CASSIQRGAGNYGYTF. CDR3 in DNA: TGTGCCAGCAGCATACAACGGGGAGCGGGTAACTATGGCTACACCTTC. The V gene is TRBV5-6, the J gene TRBJ1-2; D unresolved. Germline assignment: CDR1 SGHDT and CDR2 YYEEEE. This CDR3 has 16 amino acids. Between the trimmed V and J ends, which lost 4 bases and 1 base, there was a span of 17 bases.

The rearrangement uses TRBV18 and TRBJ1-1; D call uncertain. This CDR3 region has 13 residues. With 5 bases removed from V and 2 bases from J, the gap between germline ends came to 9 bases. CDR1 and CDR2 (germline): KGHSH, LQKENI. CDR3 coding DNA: TGTGCCAGCTCATCCGAACTTAACACTGAAGCTTTCTTT. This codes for CASSSELNTEAFF.

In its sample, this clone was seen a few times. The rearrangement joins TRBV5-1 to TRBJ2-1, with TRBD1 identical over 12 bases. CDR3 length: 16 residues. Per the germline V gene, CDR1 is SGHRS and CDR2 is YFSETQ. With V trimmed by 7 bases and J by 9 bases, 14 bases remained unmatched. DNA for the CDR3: TGCGCCAGCGGAAGAACCTCGGGACAGGGGGCGCGTGAGCAGTTCTTC. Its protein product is CASGRTSGQGAREQFF.

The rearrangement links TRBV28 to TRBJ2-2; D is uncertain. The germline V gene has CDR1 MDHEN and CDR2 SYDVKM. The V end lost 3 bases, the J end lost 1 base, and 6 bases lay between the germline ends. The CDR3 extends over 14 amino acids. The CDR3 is CASSFWQNTGELFF. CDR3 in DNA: TGTGCCAGCAGTTTCTGGCAGAACACCGGGGAGCTGTTTTTT.

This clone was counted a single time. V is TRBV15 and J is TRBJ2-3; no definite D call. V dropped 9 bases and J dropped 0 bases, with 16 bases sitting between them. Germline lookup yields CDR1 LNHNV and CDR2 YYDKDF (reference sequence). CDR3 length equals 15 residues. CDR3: CATSHQDHSTDTQYF. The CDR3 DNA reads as TGTGCCACGAGCCACCAAGATCATAGCACAGATACGCAGTATTTT.

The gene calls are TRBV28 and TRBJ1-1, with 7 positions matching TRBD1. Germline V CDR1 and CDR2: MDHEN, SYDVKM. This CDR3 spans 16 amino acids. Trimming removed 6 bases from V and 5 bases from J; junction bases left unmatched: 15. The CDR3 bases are TGTGCCAGCAGGGCACAATCGACAGGGTTCGGGACTGAAGCTTTCTTT. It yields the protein CASRAQSTGFGTEAFF.

CDR3 bases: TGTGCCAGCAGAACCGGGACCCAGTACAATGAGCAGTTCTTC. It translates to CASRTGTQYNEQFF. The gene calls are TRBV6-5 and TRBJ2-1; D may match TRBD1 or TRBD2 (5 bases each). This CDR3 contains 14 residues. Germline assignment: CDR1 MNHEY and CDR2 SVGAGI. Trimming stripped 6 bases from V and 4 bases from J, with 13 bases between.

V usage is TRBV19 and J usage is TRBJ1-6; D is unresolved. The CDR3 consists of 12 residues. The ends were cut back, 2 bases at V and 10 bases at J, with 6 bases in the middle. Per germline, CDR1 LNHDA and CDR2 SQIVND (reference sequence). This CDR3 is CASSIPGSPLHF. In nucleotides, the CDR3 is TGTGCCAGTAGTATACCGGGCTCACCCCTCCACTTT.

DNA for the CDR3: TGTGCCAGCAGCGCCCTTCTAGCGGGGGGGCGTGCTGAGCAGTTCTTC. It encodes CASSALLAGGRAEQFF. The V gene is TRBV11-1, the J gene TRBJ2-1; the match to TRBD2 covers 12 bases. V gave up 5 bases and J gave up 9 bases; unmatched junction bases: 11. The CDR3 length is 16 residues. CDR1 SGHAT and CDR2 FQDESV come from the germline V gene (reference sequence).

The CDR3, as DNA: TGTGCCAGCAGTCCTCAGGGGGCGCAGTTCTATGGCTACACCTTC. This encodes CASSPQGAQFYGYTF. The chain links TRBV27 to TRBJ1-2; TRBD1 matches at 8 bases. The ends lost 5 bases at V and 4 bases at J; junction bases unmatched: 9. This CDR3 has 15 residues. The germline V gene encodes CDR1 MNHEY and CDR2 SMNVEV (reference sequence).

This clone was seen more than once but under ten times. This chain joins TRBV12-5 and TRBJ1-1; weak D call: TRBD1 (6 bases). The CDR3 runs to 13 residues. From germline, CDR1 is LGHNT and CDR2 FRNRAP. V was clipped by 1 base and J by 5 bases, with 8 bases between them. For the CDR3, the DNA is TGTGCTAGTGGTTTGGGAGGGGGTACTGAAGCTTTCTTT. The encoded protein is CASGLGGGTEAFF.

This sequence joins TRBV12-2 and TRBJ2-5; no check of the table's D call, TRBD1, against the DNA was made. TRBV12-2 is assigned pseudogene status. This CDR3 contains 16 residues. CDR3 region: CASRDWRGTSEETQYF. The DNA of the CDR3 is TGTGCAAGTCGCGACTGGCGAGGGACATCTGAAGAGACCCAGTACTTC.

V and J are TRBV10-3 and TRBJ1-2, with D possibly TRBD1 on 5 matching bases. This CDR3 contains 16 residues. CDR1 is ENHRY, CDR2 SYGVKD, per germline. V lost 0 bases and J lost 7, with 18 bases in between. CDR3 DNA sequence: TGTGCCATCAGTGAGTCGGTTCAGGGCCGGGACCGTGGCTACACCTTC. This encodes CAISESVQGRDRGYTF.